A selection of T cell receptor beta chains follows, all from one sample in a study of vaccination and CD4 T cells after COVID-19. TCRdb processed the PCR reads anew with MiXCR; each CDR3 protein has one entry. The table lists approximately 4,600 distinct CDR3 sequences, approximately 30% of them singletons. These TCRs are of unknown antigen specificity. The material sequenced was CD4+ T cells from blood, cultured in vitro. The receptors were sampled from a human donor who had recovered from COVID-19. Each CDR3 is given with its conserved first and last residue. The D gene is left open where the match is weak. A clone size is listed for some rows: how often the clone was seen (once, few, many), or a class if it is expanded.

cdr3_nt	cdr3_aa	clone_size	j_call	v_call	cdr3_length	d_call
TGTGCCAGCAGTCACTCGGGACAGCCAAATTCACCCCTCCACTTT	CASSHSGQPNSPLHF	few	TRBJ1-6	TRBV6-5	15	TRBD1
TGCGCCAGCAGCCCTACAGGGTCGCATGGCTACACCTTC	CASSPTGSHGYTF	few	TRBJ1-2	TRBV5-1	13	.
TGTGCCAGCAGCTTTGACAGTGCTACTTCCTACGAGCAGTACTTC	CASSFDSATSYEQYF	.	TRBJ2-7	TRBV11-3	15	.
TGTGCCAGCAACCCAAGGGGTCTAGCGGGAGGGGACTACCGGGCCCAGGTCCACAATGAGCAGTTCTTC	CASNPRGLAGGDYRAQVHNEQFF	.	TRBJ2-1	TRBV2	23	TRBD2
TGCGCCAAGCCGACGGCGGCCTACGAGCAGTACTTC	CAKPTAAYEQYF	large	TRBJ2-7	TRBV10-1	12	.
TGTGCCAGCAGTTACGGGGGGGCTAGCGGCTACCAAGAGACCCAGTACTTC	CASSYGGASGYQETQYF	few	TRBJ2-5	TRBV6-2/TRBV6-3	17	.
TGTGCCAGCAGTGGGGGTGGGAGGGAAGGTCAGCCCCAGCATTTT	CASSGGGREGQPQHF	.	TRBJ1-5	TRBV2	15	.
TGTGCCTGGAGTACAGCGTCATCACCCCTCCACTTT	CAWSTASSPLHF	.	TRBJ1-6	TRBV30	12	.
TGTGCCAGCAGCTTGGCATACATCTCATACAATGAGCAGTTCTTC	CASSLAYISYNEQFF	.	TRBJ2-1	TRBV5-6	15	.
TGTGCCTGGAGTGTGGGGACAGGGGGTCAGCCCCAGCATTTT	CAWSVGTGGQPQHF	.	TRBJ1-5	TRBV30	14	TRBD1
TGTGCCAGCAGCTGGGGACAGCTAGCGAACACCGGGGAGCTGTTTTTT	CASSWGQLANTGELFF	.	TRBJ2-2	TRBV14	16	TRBD1
TGTGCCAGCAGCCAGGACAGGGGAAACTATGGCTACACCTTC	CASSQDRGNYGYTF	.	TRBJ1-2	TRBV21-1	14	.
TGCAGTGCTAGAGATCCAGCGGGGGGCACAGATACGCAGTATTTT	CSARDPAGGTDTQYF	few	TRBJ2-3	TRBV20-1	15	TRBD2
TGTGCCAGCAGCCACCGGACAGGGGCGGCCGAGTGGACCGGGGAGCTGTTTTTT	CASSHRTGAAEWTGELFF	few	TRBJ2-2	TRBV7-8	18	TRBD1
TGTGCCAGCAGCTTAGAGAGCGGATACACCTACGAGCAGTACTTC	CASSLESGYTYEQYF	.	TRBJ2-7	TRBV11-1	15	.
TGTGCCAGCAGCGTTAACAGAAATGAAAAACTGTTTTTT	CASSVNRNEKLFF	.	TRBJ1-4	TRBV6-1	13	.
TGTGCCAGCAAGGGACAGGGTGTCCAGCCCGAGCATTTT	CASKGQGVQPEHF	.	TRBJ1-5	TRBV2	13	TRBD1
TGTGCCTGGAGTGGGACAAGTATGGGAGAGACCCAGTACTTC	CAWSGTSMGETQYF	.	TRBJ2-5	TRBV30	14	.
TGTGCCAGCAGCCCGGACAGGCAAGAGACCCAGTACTTC	CASSPDRQETQYF	few	TRBJ2-5	TRBV5-6	13	TRBD1
TGTGCCACCAGCACCGACGGGCCAGCGGGAGAGACAGATACGCAGTATTTT	CATSTDGPAGETDTQYF	few	TRBJ2-3	TRBV15	17	TRBD2
TGTGCCAGCAGAGCAGGACAAGCGAACGCTGAAGCTTTCTTT	CASRAGQANAEAFF	.	TRBJ1-1	TRBV7-9	14	.
TGCAGTGCTAGCCGACAGGAGACTAATGAAAAACTGTTTTTT	CSASRQETNEKLFF	.	TRBJ1-4	TRBV20-1	14	.
TGTGCCACCAGCAGAGACCAAAAGACCCAGTACTTC	CATSRDQKTQYF	few	TRBJ2-5	TRBV15	12	.
TGCAGTGCTCCCCCGGGGGGCGGATATGTCTATGGCTACACCTTC	CSAPPGGGYVYGYTF	.	TRBJ1-2	TRBV20-1	15	.
TGTGCCGGATCACTAGCGGGGAAAGATTACAATGAGCAGTTCTTC	CAGSLAGKDYNEQFF	.	TRBJ2-1	TRBV6-1	15	TRBD2
TGTGCCAGCACCAAAGCGGATAGCAATCAGCCCCAGCATTTT	CASTKADSNQPQHF	.	TRBJ1-5	TRBV6-1	14	.
TGTGCCATCAGGGATGGGGGCCTAGGGGGATATGGCTACACCTTC	CAIRDGGLGGYGYTF	medium-sized	TRBJ1-2	TRBV10-3	15	.
TGTGCCAGCAGCTACTCCGGGACAGGGGTCGAGCAGTACTTC	CASSYSGTGVEQYF	few	TRBJ2-7	TRBV5-4	14	TRBD1
TGTGCCAGCAGGGAGGGGAGCGGGGGTGGAGATACGCAGTATTTT	CASREGSGGGDTQYF	.	TRBJ2-3	TRBV11-3	15	TRBD2
TGTGCCAGCAGTTTAGGGCAGGCGAACACCGGGGAGCTGTTTTTT	CASSLGQANTGELFF	.	TRBJ2-2	TRBV27	15	.
TGTGCCAGCAGTGAACAGGGGGGAAATAATAATTCACCCCTCCACTTT	CASSEQGGNNNSPLHF	few	TRBJ1-6	TRBV2	16	TRBD1
TGTGCCAGCAGTTACAGGGGCTGGGAGCAGTTCTTC	CASSYRGWEQFF	.	TRBJ2-1	TRBV6-5	12	.
TGTGCCAGCAGCTTATACGCGGCAGGAAACACCGGGGAGCTGTTTTTT	CASSLYAAGNTGELFF	few	TRBJ2-2	TRBV7-2	16	.